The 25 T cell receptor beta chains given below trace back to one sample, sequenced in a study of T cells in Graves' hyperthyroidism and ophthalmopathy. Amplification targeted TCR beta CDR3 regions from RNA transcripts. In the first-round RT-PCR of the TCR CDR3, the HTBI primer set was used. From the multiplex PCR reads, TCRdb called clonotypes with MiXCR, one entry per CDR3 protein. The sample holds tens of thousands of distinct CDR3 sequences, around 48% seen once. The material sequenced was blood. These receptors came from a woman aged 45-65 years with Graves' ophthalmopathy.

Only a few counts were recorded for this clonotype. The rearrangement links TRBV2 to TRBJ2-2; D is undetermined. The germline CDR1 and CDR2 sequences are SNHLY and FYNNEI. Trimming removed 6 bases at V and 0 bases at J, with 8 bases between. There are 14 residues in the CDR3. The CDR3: CASSGNSNTGELFF. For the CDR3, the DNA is TGTGCCAGCAGCGGTAATTCGAACACCGGGGAGCTGTTTTTT.

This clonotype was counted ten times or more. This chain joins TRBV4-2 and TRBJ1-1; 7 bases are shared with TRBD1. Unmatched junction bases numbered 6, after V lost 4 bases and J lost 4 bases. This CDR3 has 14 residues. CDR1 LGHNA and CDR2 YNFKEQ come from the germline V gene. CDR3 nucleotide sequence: TGTGCCAGCAGCCGTATATCAGGGGGCACTGAAGCTTTCTTT. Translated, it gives CASSRISGGTEAFF.

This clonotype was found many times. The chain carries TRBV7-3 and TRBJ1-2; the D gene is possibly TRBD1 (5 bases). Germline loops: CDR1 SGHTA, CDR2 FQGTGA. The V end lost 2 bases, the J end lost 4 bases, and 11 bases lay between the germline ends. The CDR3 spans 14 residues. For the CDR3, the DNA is TGTGCCAGCAGCTTAGGGGGATCTGGCTATGGCTACACCTTC. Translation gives CASSLGGSGYGYTF.

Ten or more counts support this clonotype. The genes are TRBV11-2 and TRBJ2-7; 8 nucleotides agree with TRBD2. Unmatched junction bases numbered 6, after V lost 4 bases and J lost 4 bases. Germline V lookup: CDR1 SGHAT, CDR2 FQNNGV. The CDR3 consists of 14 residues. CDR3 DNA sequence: TGTGCCAGCAGCTCGCCTCTAGCGGGTTACGAGCAGTACTTC. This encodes CASSSPLAGYEQYF.

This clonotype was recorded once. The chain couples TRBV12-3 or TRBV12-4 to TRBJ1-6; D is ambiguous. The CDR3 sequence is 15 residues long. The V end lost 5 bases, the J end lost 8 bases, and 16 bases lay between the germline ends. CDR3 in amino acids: CASSGRTESYSPLHF. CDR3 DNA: TGTGCCAGCAGTGGGAGGACGGAATCCTATTCACCCCTCCACTTT.

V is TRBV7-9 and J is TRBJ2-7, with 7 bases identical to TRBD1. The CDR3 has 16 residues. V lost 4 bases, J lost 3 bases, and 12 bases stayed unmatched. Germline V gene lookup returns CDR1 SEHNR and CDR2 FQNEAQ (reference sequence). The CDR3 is CASSSRRQGRFYEQYF. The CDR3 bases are TGTGCCAGCAGCTCCCGCCGACAGGGCCGGTTCTACGAGCAGTACTTC.

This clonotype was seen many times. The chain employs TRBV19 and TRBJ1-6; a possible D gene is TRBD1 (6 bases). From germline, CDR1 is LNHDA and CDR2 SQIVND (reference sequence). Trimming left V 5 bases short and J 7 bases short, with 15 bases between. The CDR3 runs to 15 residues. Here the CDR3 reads CASSARDISNSPLHF. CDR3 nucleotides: TGTGCCAGTAGTGCCCGGGACATCTCAAATTCACCCCTCCACTTT.

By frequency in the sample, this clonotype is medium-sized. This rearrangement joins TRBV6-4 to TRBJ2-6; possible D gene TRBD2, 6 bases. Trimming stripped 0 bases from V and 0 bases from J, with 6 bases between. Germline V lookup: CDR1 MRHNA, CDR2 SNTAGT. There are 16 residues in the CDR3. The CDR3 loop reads CASSDSGGSGANVLTF. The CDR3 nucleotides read TGTGCCAGCAGTGACTCGGGGGGCTCTGGGGCCAACGTCCTGACTTTC.

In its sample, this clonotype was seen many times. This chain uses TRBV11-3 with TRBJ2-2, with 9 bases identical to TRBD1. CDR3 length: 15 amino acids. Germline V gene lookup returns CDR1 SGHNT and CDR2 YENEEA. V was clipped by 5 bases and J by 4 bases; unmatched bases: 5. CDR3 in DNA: TGTGCCAGCAGCCCCGACAGGGGGGTCACCGGGGAGCTGTTTTTT. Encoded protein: CASSPDRGVTGELFF.

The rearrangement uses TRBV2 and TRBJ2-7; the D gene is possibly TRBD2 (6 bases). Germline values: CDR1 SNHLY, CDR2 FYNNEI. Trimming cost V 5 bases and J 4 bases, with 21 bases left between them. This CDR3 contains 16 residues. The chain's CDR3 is CASSFSRDSVGYEQYF. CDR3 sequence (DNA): TGTGCCAGCAGTTTTTCCCGGGACTCCGTAGGGTACGAGCAGTACTTC.

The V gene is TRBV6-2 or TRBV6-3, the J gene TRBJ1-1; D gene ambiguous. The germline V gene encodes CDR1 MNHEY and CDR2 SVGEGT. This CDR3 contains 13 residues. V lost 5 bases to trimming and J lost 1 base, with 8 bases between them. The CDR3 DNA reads TGTGCCAGCAGTAGCGGGGAGAACACTGAAGCTTTCTTT. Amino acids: CASSSGENTEAFF.

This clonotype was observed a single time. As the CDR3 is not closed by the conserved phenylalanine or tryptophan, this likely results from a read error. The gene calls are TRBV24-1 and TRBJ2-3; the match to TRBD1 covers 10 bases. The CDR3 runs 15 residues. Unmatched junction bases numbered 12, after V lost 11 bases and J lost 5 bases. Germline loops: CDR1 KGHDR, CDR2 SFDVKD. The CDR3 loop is CASRTGTGVVDTQYL. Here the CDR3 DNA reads TGTGCCAGCAGGACCGGGACAGGGGTGGTAGATACGCAGTATCTT.

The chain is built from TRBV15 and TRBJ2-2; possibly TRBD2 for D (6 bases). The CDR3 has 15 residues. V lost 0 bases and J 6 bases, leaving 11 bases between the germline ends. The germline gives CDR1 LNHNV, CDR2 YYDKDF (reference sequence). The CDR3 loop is CATSRDSGTAGELFF. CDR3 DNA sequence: TGTGCCACCAGCAGAGATAGCGGCACAGCCGGGGAGCTGTTTTTT.

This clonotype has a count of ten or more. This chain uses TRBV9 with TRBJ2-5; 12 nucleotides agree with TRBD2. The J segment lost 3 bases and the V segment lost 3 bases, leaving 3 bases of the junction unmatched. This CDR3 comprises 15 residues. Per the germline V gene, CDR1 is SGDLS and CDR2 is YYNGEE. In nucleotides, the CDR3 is TGTGCCAGCAGCGCGGGACTAGCGGGTAAAGAGACCCAGTACTTC. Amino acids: CASSAGLAGKETQYF. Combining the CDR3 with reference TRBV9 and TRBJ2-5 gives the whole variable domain DSGVTQTPKHLITATGQRVTLRCSPRSGDLSVYWYQQSLDQGLQFLIQYYNGEERAKGNILERFSAQQFPDLHSELNLSSLELGDSALYFCASSAGLAGKETQYFGPGTRLLVL.

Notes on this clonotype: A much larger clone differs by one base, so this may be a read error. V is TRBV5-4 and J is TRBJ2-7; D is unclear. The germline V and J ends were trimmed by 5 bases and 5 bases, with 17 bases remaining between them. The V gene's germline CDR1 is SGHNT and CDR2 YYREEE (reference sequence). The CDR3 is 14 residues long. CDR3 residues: CASSIRVPPNEQYF. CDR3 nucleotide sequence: TGTGCCAGCAGTATCCGGGTACCCCCCAACGAGCAGTACTTC.

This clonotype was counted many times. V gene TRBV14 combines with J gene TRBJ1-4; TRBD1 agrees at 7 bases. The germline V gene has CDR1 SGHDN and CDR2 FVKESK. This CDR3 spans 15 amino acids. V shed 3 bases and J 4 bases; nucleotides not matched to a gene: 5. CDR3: CASSQPGQLNEKLFF. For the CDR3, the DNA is TGTGCCAGCAGCCAGCCGGGACAGCTTAATGAAAAACTGTTTTTT.

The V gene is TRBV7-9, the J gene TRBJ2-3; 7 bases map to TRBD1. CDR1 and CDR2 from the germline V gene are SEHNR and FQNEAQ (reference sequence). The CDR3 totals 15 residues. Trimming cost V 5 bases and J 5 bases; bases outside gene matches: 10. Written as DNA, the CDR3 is TGTGCCAGCAGCCTTACGGGGACAGCCGGAGATACGCAGTATTTT. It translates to CASSLTGTAGDTQYF.

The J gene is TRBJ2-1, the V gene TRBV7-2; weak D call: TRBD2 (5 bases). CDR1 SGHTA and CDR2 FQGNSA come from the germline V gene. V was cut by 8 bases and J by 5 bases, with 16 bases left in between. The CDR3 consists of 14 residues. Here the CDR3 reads CASQAGFGDNEQFF. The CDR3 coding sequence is TGTGCCAGCCAGGCGGGCTTTGGAGACAATGAGCAGTTCTTC.

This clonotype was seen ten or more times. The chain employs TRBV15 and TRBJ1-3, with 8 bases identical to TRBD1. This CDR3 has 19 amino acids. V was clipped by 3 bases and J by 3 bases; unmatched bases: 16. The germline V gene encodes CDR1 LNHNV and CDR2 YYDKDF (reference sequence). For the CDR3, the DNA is TGTGCCACCAGCAGCAATCATCTACTGACAGGGGACGGTGGAAACACCATATATTTT. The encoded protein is CATSSNHLLTGDGGNTIYF.

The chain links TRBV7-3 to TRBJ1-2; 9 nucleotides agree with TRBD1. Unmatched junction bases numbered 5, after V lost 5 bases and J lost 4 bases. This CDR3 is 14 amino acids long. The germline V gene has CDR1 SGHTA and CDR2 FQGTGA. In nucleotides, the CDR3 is TGTGCCAGCAGCCCGTTGGACAGGGGCTATGGCTACACCTTC. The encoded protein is CASSPLDRGYGYTF.

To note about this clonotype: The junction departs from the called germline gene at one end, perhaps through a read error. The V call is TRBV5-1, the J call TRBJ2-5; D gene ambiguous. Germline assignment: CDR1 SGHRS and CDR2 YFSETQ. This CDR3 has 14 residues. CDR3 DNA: TGCGCCAGCAGCATTGGATCGAGGCAAGAGGCCCAGTACTTC. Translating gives CASSIGSRQEAQYF.

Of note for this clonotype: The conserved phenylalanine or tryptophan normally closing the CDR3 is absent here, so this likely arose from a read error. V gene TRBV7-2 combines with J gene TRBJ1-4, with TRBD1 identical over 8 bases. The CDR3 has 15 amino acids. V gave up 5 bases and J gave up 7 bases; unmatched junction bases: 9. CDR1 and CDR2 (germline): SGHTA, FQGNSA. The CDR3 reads CASSPSQGAFEKLFS. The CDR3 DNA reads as TGTGCCAGCAGCCCCAGCCAGGGGGCGTTTGAAAAACTGTTTTCT.

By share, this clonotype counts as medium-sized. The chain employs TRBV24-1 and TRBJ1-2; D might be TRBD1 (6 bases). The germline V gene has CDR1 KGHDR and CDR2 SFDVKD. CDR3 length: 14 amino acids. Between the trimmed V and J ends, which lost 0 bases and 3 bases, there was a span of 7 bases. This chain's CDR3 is CATSDLNRDYGYTF. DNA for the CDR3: TGTGCCACCAGTGATTTGAACAGGGACTATGGCTACACCTTC.

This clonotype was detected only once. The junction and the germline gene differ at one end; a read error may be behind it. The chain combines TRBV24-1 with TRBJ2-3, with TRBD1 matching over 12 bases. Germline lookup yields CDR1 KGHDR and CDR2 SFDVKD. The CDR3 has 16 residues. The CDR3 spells CATSDPRDRGPDTQYF. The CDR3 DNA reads TGTGCCACCAGTGACCCCCGGGACAGGGGGCCAGATACGCAGTACTTT.

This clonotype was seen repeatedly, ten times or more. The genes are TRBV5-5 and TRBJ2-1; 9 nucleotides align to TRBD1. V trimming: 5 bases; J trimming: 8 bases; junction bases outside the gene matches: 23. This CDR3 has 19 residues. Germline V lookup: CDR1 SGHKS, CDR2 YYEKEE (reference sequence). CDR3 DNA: TGTGCCAGCAGATTACAGGCCTCGACAGGGGGTCTAATTAACCATGAGCAGTTCTTC. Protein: CASRLQASTGGLINHEQFF.